A selection of T cell receptor beta chains follows, all from one sample in a study of PD-L1 blockade in urothelial cancer. This table comes from immunoSEQ multiplex PCR, and its TCRdb copy is limited to in-frame clones, with some not included. The sample includes 65,000 to 90,000 clones, 84% of them seen just once. The sample in question was PBMCs, obtained around atezolizumab (anti-PD-L1) treatment. Receptor source: a woman aged 70-85 years with urothelial cancer. CDR3s include the opening cysteine and the closing phenylalanine or tryptophan. Fields, in order: J gene, V gene, CDR3 protein.

TRBJ2-7,TRBV5-1,CASSLVRGTADYEQYF
TRBJ2-5,TRBV30,CAWSRTSGRQETQYF
TRBJ2-7,TRBV2,CASNRDKTHEQYF
TRBJ2-3,TRBV10-1,CASSQAGADTQYF
TRBJ1-6,TRBV7-8,CASSLGQGNYNSPLHF
TRBJ1-5,TRBV6-5,CASSLGQAHQPQHF
TRBJ2-2,TRBV29-1,CSVPGHTTGELFF
TRBJ2-6,TRBV5-1,CASSLTPTAGANVLTF
TRBJ2-5,TRBV9,CASSERTGFTETQYF
TRBJ2-7,TRBV27,CASTLIQGGSYRQYF
TRBJ1-3,TRBV25-1,CASSDLRQGSVGNTIYF
TRBJ1-4,TRBV5-5,CASSLGTGLHNEKLFF
TRBJ1-1,TRBV14,CASSQREGGGAFF
TRBJ1-2,TRBV21-1,CASNRGKGGYTF
TRBJ1-1,TRBV7-9,CASSLGTGNTEAFF
TRBJ2-1,TRBV30,CAWSGAGGEQFF
TRBJ1-6,TRBV5-1,CASSLQDRVGNSPLHF
TRBJ2-2,TRBV7-8,CASSPAGLSNTGELFF
TRBJ2-7,TRBV27,CASSSVFTTELVDEQYF
TRBJ2-3,TRBV2,CASLTGGSTDTQYF